Listed below are T cell receptor beta chains from one sample, sequenced in a study of T cells after yellow fever vaccination. TCRdb recomputed calls from the 5' RACE reads with MiXCR, one row per CDR3 protein. The sample shows about 260,000 distinct CDR3 sequences, more than 3.5% of them seen only once. This sample comprised PBMCs, obtained 15 days after the yellow fever booster vaccination. Receptors were obtained from a man aged 18-30 years who received the YFV17D yellow fever vaccine. Both conserved end residues are part of each CDR3. A D gene is named only where the DNA matches it firmly. Size is omitted from some rows. Given values are once, few, many or a class for expanded clones.

d_call: NA; cdr3_length: 19; j_call: TRBJ1-1; v_call: TRBV11-3; clone_size: many; cdr3_nt: TGTGCCAGCAGCGCCCCGGAGGATAGCGCAGGGTGGAGGTATTGTGAAGCTTTCTTT; cdr3_aa: CASSAPEDSAGWRYCEAFF
d_call: TRBD1; cdr3_length: 15; j_call: TRBJ1-2; v_call: TRBV12-3/TRBV12-4; clone_size: many; cdr3_nt: TGTGCCAGCAGTCCTCTCCTCCAGGGGGCTAGTGGCTACACCTTC; cdr3_aa: CASSPLLQGASGYTF
d_call: NA; cdr3_length: 13; j_call: TRBJ1-2; v_call: TRBV29-1; clone_size: many; cdr3_nt: TGCAGCGTTGAGTGGCCAGGGAACTATGGCTACACCTTC; cdr3_aa: CSVEWPGNYGYTF
d_call: TRBD1; cdr3_length: 14; j_call: TRBJ2-7; v_call: TRBV4-3; clone_size: many; cdr3_nt: TGCGCCAGCAGCCCAAGACAGGGGGCGCGGGAGCAGTACTTC; cdr3_aa: CASSPRQGAREQYF
d_call: NA; cdr3_length: 12; j_call: TRBJ2-1; v_call: TRBV11-2; clone_size: many; cdr3_nt: TGTGCCAGCAGCCAAGGGACGGATGAGCAGTTCTTC; cdr3_aa: CASSQGTDEQFF
d_call: NA; cdr3_length: 15; j_call: TRBJ2-1; v_call: TRBV4-3; clone_size: few; cdr3_nt: TGCGCCAGCAGCCAAGAGGGTGAAGTGTACAATGAGCAGTTCTTC; cdr3_aa: CASSQEGEVYNEQFF
d_call: NA; cdr3_length: 13; j_call: TRBJ2-7; v_call: TRBV7-9; clone_size: many; cdr3_nt: TGTGCCAGCAGCTTAGGTCAGGATGGCGAGCAGTACTTC; cdr3_aa: CASSLGQDGEQYF
d_call: NA; cdr3_length: 14; j_call: TRBJ2-1; v_call: TRBV12-3/TRBV12-4; clone_size: NA; cdr3_nt: TGTGCCAGCAGTTGGGGTGGGACCTACAATGAGCAGTTCTTC; cdr3_aa: CASSWGGTYNEQFF
d_call: NA; cdr3_length: 15; j_call: TRBJ2-3; v_call: TRBV3-1; clone_size: many; cdr3_nt: TGTGCCAGCAGTCCGACAGTGGGTCATACAGATACGCAGTATTTT; cdr3_aa: CASSPTVGHTDTQYF
d_call: NA; cdr3_length: 11; j_call: TRBJ1-1; v_call: TRBV6-2/TRBV6-3; clone_size: many; cdr3_nt: TGTGCCAGCAACCACGGCTCTGAAGCTTTCTTT; cdr3_aa: CASNHGSEAFF
d_call: TRBD1; cdr3_length: 19; j_call: TRBJ1-5; v_call: TRBV6-2/TRBV6-3; clone_size: many; cdr3_nt: TGTGCCAGCAGTTACTCGATACAGGGGGGATTTAGGAGCAATCAGCCCCAGCATTTT; cdr3_aa: CASSYSIQGGFRSNQPQHF
d_call: NA; cdr3_length: 14; j_call: TRBJ1-2; v_call: TRBV3-1; clone_size: many; cdr3_nt: TGTGCCAGCAGCCAAGAGAGGGACCGGCATGGCTACACCTTC; cdr3_aa: CASSQERDRHGYTF
d_call: TRBD1; cdr3_length: 15; j_call: TRBJ2-3; v_call: TRBV12-3/TRBV12-4; clone_size: few; cdr3_nt: TGTGCCAGCAGTTTGTCGTTCCAGGGGGCCCCTACGCAGTATTTT; cdr3_aa: CASSLSFQGAPTQYF
d_call: NA; cdr3_length: 13; j_call: TRBJ1-2; v_call: TRBV7-2; clone_size: many; cdr3_nt: TGTGCCAGCTCTTTCTCCGGACACTATGGCTACACCTTC; cdr3_aa: CASSFSGHYGYTF
d_call: TRBD1; cdr3_length: 14; j_call: TRBJ1-6; v_call: TRBV12-3/TRBV12-4; clone_size: many; cdr3_nt: TGTGCCAGCAAATTGGGGACAGGGGGTACCACCCTCCACTTT; cdr3_aa: CASKLGTGGTTLHF
d_call: NA; cdr3_length: 14; j_call: TRBJ1-1; v_call: TRBV2; clone_size: many; cdr3_nt: TGTGCCAGCGATAAGGGTTTCATAGGCACTGAAGCTTTCTTT; cdr3_aa: CASDKGFIGTEAFF
d_call: NA; cdr3_length: 13; j_call: TRBJ2-3; v_call: TRBV30; clone_size: many; cdr3_nt: TGTGCCTGGAGGCGGGGCAGCACAGATACGCAGTATTTT; cdr3_aa: CAWRRGSTDTQYF
d_call: TRBD1; cdr3_length: 16; j_call: TRBJ2-4; v_call: TRBV6-2/TRBV6-3; clone_size: many; cdr3_nt: TGTGCCAGCAGTCCCGTAGACAGGGTGGTCAAAAACATTCAGTACTTC; cdr3_aa: CASSPVDRVVKNIQYF
d_call: TRBD2; cdr3_length: 15; j_call: TRBJ2-1; v_call: TRBV5-4; clone_size: few; cdr3_nt: TGTGCCAGCAGCCTAGCGGGGGCCACCGCCAATGAGCAGTTCTTC; cdr3_aa: CASSLAGATANEQFF
d_call: NA; cdr3_length: 17; j_call: TRBJ2-1; v_call: TRBV4-3; clone_size: many; cdr3_nt: TGCGCCAGCAGCTTGGGGCGGGACAGAAGTCTTTCAAATGAGCAGTTCTTC; cdr3_aa: CASSLGRDRSLSNEQFF
d_call: NA; cdr3_length: 15; j_call: TRBJ1-2; v_call: TRBV5-6; clone_size: many; cdr3_nt: TGTGCCAGCAGCCAAGTACAGGGATGGGCGGATGGCTACACCTTC; cdr3_aa: CASSQVQGWADGYTF
d_call: NA; cdr3_length: 13; j_call: TRBJ1-6; v_call: TRBV6-6; clone_size: many; cdr3_nt: TGTGCCAGCAGCCACTCCTATAATTCACCCCTCCACTTT; cdr3_aa: CASSHSYNSPLHF
d_call: TRBD1; cdr3_length: 11; j_call: TRBJ1-1; v_call: TRBV20-1; clone_size: many; cdr3_nt: TGCAGCATGGGACAGGAGTTTGGGGCTTTCTTT; cdr3_aa: CSMGQEFGAFF
d_call: NA; cdr3_length: 13; j_call: TRBJ2-3; v_call: TRBV29-1; clone_size: many; cdr3_nt: TGCAGCGTTGAGGGGGGCGGGGCAGATACGCAGTATTTT; cdr3_aa: CSVEGGGADTQYF
d_call: NA; cdr3_length: 14; j_call: TRBJ1-1; v_call: TRBV6-5; clone_size: few; cdr3_nt: TGTGCCAGCAGTTATTCCGCGGGGAACACTGAAGCTTTCTTT; cdr3_aa: CASSYSAGNTEAFF
d_call: NA; cdr3_length: 14; j_call: TRBJ2-7; v_call: TRBV7-2; clone_size: many; cdr3_nt: TGTGCCAGCAGCCCACAGGGTAACTCCTACGAGCAGTACTTC; cdr3_aa: CASSPQGNSYEQYF
d_call: TRBD2; cdr3_length: 15; j_call: TRBJ2-2; v_call: TRBV7-2; clone_size: many; cdr3_nt: TGTGCCAGCAATGGACTAGCGGGGATAACCGGGGAGCTGTTTTTT; cdr3_aa: CASNGLAGITGELFF
d_call: TRBD2; cdr3_length: 13; j_call: TRBJ2-7; v_call: TRBV12-3/TRBV12-4; clone_size: many; cdr3_nt: TGTGCCAGCGGATTGAGGCGGGGGGTCTCGCAGTACTTC; cdr3_aa: CASGLRRGVSQYF
d_call: NA; cdr3_length: 13; j_call: TRBJ1-1; v_call: TRBV25-1; clone_size: many; cdr3_nt: TGTGCCAGCAGTGAACAGGGTTACACTGAAGCTTTCTTT; cdr3_aa: CASSEQGYTEAFF
d_call: TRBD2; cdr3_length: 14; j_call: TRBJ2-1; v_call: TRBV4-1; clone_size: many; cdr3_nt: TGCGCCAGCGGCGGGACTAGCGGGGTTAATGAGCAGTTCTTC; cdr3_aa: CASGGTSGVNEQFF
d_call: NA; cdr3_length: 16; j_call: TRBJ1-5; v_call: TRBV19; clone_size: many; cdr3_nt: TGTGCCAGTAGTGAAGACCCGGGAGAAGGTAATCAGCCCCAGCATTTT; cdr3_aa: CASSEDPGEGNQPQHF
d_call: TRBD1; cdr3_length: 15; j_call: TRBJ1-6; v_call: TRBV7-2; clone_size: many; cdr3_nt: TGTGCCAGCAGGGGTACCGGGACAGGGAGTTCACCCCTCCACTTT; cdr3_aa: CASRGTGTGSSPLHF
d_call: NA; cdr3_length: 14; j_call: TRBJ2-4; v_call: TRBV19; clone_size: many; cdr3_nt: TGTGCCAGTAGTATAACGGGATCCAAAAACATTCAGTACTTC; cdr3_aa: CASSITGSKNIQYF
d_call: NA; cdr3_length: 13; j_call: TRBJ2-7; v_call: TRBV7-9; clone_size: many; cdr3_nt: TGTGCCAGCAGCCCGGGACGGGCCTACGAGCAGTACTTC; cdr3_aa: CASSPGRAYEQYF
d_call: TRBD1; cdr3_length: 13; j_call: TRBJ2-1; v_call: TRBV5-1; clone_size: NA; cdr3_nt: TGCGCCAGCGGAAACCAGGGGGCTGTTGTGCAGTTCTTC; cdr3_aa: CASGNQGAVVQFF
d_call: TRBD1; cdr3_length: 20; j_call: TRBJ1-2; v_call: TRBV27; clone_size: many; cdr3_nt: TGTGCCAGCAGTCAAGCCGGGACAGGGACTTCCCTACCCCCTCCATATGGCTACACCTTC; cdr3_aa: CASSQAGTGTSLPPPYGYTF
d_call: NA; cdr3_length: 11; j_call: TRBJ2-5; v_call: TRBV20-1; clone_size: many; cdr3_nt: TGCAGTCCAGATGTCCCAAGAGGCCAGTACTTC; cdr3_aa: CSPDVPRGQYF
d_call: TRBD2; cdr3_length: 17; j_call: TRBJ2-2; v_call: TRBV20-1; clone_size: many; cdr3_nt: TGCAGTGCTAGAAGGCTAGCGGGGGGGCCTGACACCGGGGAGCTGTTTTTT; cdr3_aa: CSARRLAGGPDTGELFF
d_call: NA; cdr3_length: 11; j_call: TRBJ1-2; v_call: TRBV7-9; clone_size: many; cdr3_nt: TGTGCCAGCACCCAAAGTTTGGGCTACACCTTC; cdr3_aa: CASTQSLGYTF
d_call: NA; cdr3_length: 16; j_call: TRBJ1-1; v_call: TRBV18; clone_size: NA; cdr3_nt: TGTGCCAGCTCACCATATGGCATTACCACGGAGACTGAAGCTTTCTTT; cdr3_aa: CASSPYGITTETEAFF
d_call: TRBD1; cdr3_length: 15; j_call: TRBJ1-3; v_call: TRBV20-1; clone_size: many; cdr3_nt: TGCAGTGCTCTGACGACAGGGGGCCCTGGAAACACCATATATTTT; cdr3_aa: CSALTTGGPGNTIYF
d_call: NA; cdr3_length: 18; j_call: TRBJ1-2; v_call: TRBV4-3; clone_size: many; cdr3_nt: TGCGCCAGCAGCCAAGAGAACACCGGACCTTTATCCAACTATGGCTACACCTTC; cdr3_aa: CASSQENTGPLSNYGYTF
d_call: NA; cdr3_length: 12; j_call: TRBJ2-1; v_call: TRBV20-1; clone_size: many; cdr3_nt: TGCAGTGCTTTGCGGGCCCGCAATGAGCAGTTCTTC; cdr3_aa: CSALRARNEQFF
d_call: NA; cdr3_length: 16; j_call: TRBJ1-1; v_call: TRBV5-5; clone_size: many; cdr3_nt: TGTGCCAGCAGTCTGGACAGCGGGGCAATGAACACTGAAGCTTTCTTT; cdr3_aa: CASSLDSGAMNTEAFF
d_call: TRBD1; cdr3_length: 16; j_call: TRBJ1-5; v_call: TRBV6-2/TRBV6-3; clone_size: many; cdr3_nt: TGTGCCAGCAGGGGGAAGGGGACAGGGGTTAATCAGCCCCAGCATTTT; cdr3_aa: CASRGKGTGVNQPQHF
d_call: NA; cdr3_length: 15; j_call: TRBJ2-5; v_call: TRBV20-1; clone_size: many; cdr3_nt: TGCAGTGCTAGAGATCCGGTGGCCATGAAAGAGACCCAGTACTTC; cdr3_aa: CSARDPVAMKETQYF
d_call: NA; cdr3_length: 17; j_call: TRBJ2-6; v_call: TRBV5-6; clone_size: few; cdr3_nt: TGTGCCAGCAGCTGGAGGAGCCCAGGGGCTGGGGCCAACGTCCTGACTTTC; cdr3_aa: CASSWRSPGAGANVLTF
d_call: NA; cdr3_length: 12; j_call: TRBJ2-3; v_call: TRBV20-1; clone_size: many; cdr3_nt: TGCAGTGCTAGTCAGGCCACAGATACGCAGTATTTT; cdr3_aa: CSASQATDTQYF
d_call: TRBD2; cdr3_length: 16; j_call: TRBJ2-3; v_call: TRBV9; clone_size: many; cdr3_nt: TGTGCCAGCAGCGTATTGGGACTAGGTATGGCAGATACGCAGTATTTT; cdr3_aa: CASSVLGLGMADTQYF
d_call: TRBD1; cdr3_length: 15; j_call: TRBJ2-1; v_call: TRBV6-1; clone_size: many; cdr3_nt: TGTGCCAGCAGTAAGGGACAGGGGTCGTACAATGAGCAGTTCTTC; cdr3_aa: CASSKGQGSYNEQFF
d_call: NA; cdr3_length: 13; j_call: TRBJ1-2; v_call: TRBV28; clone_size: many; cdr3_nt: TGTGCCAGCAGTACCTCTCAGCGCTATGGCTACACCTTC; cdr3_aa: CASSTSQRYGYTF
d_call: NA; cdr3_length: 14; j_call: TRBJ1-1; v_call: TRBV12-3/TRBV12-4; clone_size: many; cdr3_nt: TGTGCCAGCAGCCGACACCCGGGGAACACTGAAGCTTTCTTT; cdr3_aa: CASSRHPGNTEAFF
d_call: TRBD2; cdr3_length: 18; j_call: TRBJ2-3; v_call: TRBV7-6; clone_size: many; cdr3_nt: TGTGCCAGCAACAAGGTACTAGCGGGGGGGCCGGATGGAGATACGCAGTATTTT; cdr3_aa: CASNKVLAGGPDGDTQYF